These 26 T cell receptor beta chains were all obtained from the same sample, sequenced in a study of Graves' ophthalmopathy and Graves' hyperthyroidism. RNA transcripts provided the template for amplifying TCR beta CDR3 regions. HTBI primers were used in a first-round RT-PCR, which preceded a second-round multiplex PCR. MiXCR was run by TCRdb on the multiplex PCR reads, yielding one entry per CDR3 protein. The sample has around 1,000,000 distinct CDR3 sequences, about two fifths seen once. Material for sequencing was peripheral blood or thyroid tissue (not recorded which). The receptors stem from an adult man with Graves' hyperthyroidism.

This clonotype was observed a handful of times. This chain links TRBV6-6 with TRBJ1-3; no reliable D call. This CDR3 is built from 15 residues. Trimming stripped 1 base from V and 2 bases from J, with 9 bases between. Germline CDR1 and CDR2: MNHNY and SVGAGI (reference sequence). The CDR3 here is CASSYLEGAGNTIYF. The CDR3 bases are TGTGCCAGCAGTTACTTAGAGGGAGCTGGAAACACCATATATTTT.

The gene calls are TRBV19 and TRBJ1-2, with no clear D. The V end lost 10 bases, the J end lost 10 bases, and 22 bases lay between the germline ends. This CDR3 is built from 13 residues. Looked up from germline, CDR1 is LNHDA and CDR2 is SQIVND (reference sequence). This CDR3 reads CAISDANDCDYTF. The CDR3 region has the DNA TGTGCCATTTCGGACGCGAACGACTGTGACTACACCTTC.

This clonotype was recorded many times. V usage is TRBV12-3 or TRBV12-4 and J usage is TRBJ1-1; possible D gene TRBD1, 6 bases. Trimming removed 7 bases from V and 1 base from J, with 13 bases in between. This CDR3 is 14 amino acids long. The CDR3 coding sequence is TGTGCCAGCACCGCCGCGACAGGGAACACTGAAGCTTTCTTT. It is translated as CASTAATGNTEAFF.

There are a few counts of this clonotype. This rearrangement joins TRBV2 to TRBJ1-5, with a possible D match to TRBD1 (5 bases). The CDR3 is 17 amino acids. CDR1 is SNHLY and CDR2 is FYNNEI in the germline V gene. V was trimmed by 5 bases and J by 6 bases, leaving 23 bases between them. The CDR3 region has the DNA TGTGCCAGCAGTTCCCAGGGTTGGGGTGAGGTTGGTCAGCCCCAGCATTTT. Translation gives CASSSQGWGEVGQPQHF.

This clonotype has a handful of counts. The chain joins TRBV20-1 to TRBJ1-5, with a tentative D call TRBD1 (5 bases). CDR3 length equals 15 residues. CDR1 and CDR2 from the germline V gene are DFQATT and SNEGSKA (reference sequence). Trimming took off 4 bases at V and 0 bases at J, with 13 bases between the two ends. The chain's CDR3 is CSAIVSGYSNQPQHF. CDR3 DNA sequence: TGCAGTGCTATTGTGTCAGGGTATAGCAATCAGCCCCAGCATTTT.

This clonotype has a single count. V usage is TRBV9 and J usage is TRBJ2-7; 7 bases map to TRBD2. The V and J ends lost 5 bases and 2 bases, in that order; junction bases with no gene match: 7. CDR3 length equals 14 residues. Germline CDR1 reads SGDLS; CDR2 reads YYNGEE. CDR3 bases: TGTGCCAGCAGTCGGACTAGACGACCCTACGAGCAGTACTTC. It specifies CASSRTRRPYEQYF. Full variable domain (missing parts from reference TRBV9 and TRBJ2-7): DSGVTQTPKHLITATGQRVTLRCSPRSGDLSVYWYQQSLDQGLQFLIQYYNGEERAKGNILERFSAQQFPDLHSELNLSSLELGDSALYFCASSRTRRPYEQYFGPGTRLTVT.

The J gene is TRBJ1-6, the V gene TRBV6-5, with D unclear. In germline, CDR1 is MNHEY, CDR2 SVGAGI. This CDR3 spans 14 amino acids. Between the trimmed V and J ends, which lost 6 bases and 9 bases, there was a span of 15 bases. CDR3 DNA: TGTGCCAGCAGCCGGCGGAAGAGTGGTTCACCCCTCCACTTT. Its translation is CASSRRKSGSPLHF.

In regard to this clonotype: This may be a read error: a much more frequent sequence differs by one nucleotide. The chain employs TRBV6-6 and TRBJ1-4, with TRBD1 matching 9 bases. The CDR3 covers 14 residues. Germline CDR1 reads MNHNY; CDR2 reads SVGAGI (reference sequence). CDR3 sequence: CAGSDRDRDEKLFF. Written as DNA, the CDR3 is TGTGCCGGCAGTGACCGGGACAGGGATGAAAAACTGTTTTTT.

The genes are TRBV2 and TRBJ2-6; D is ambiguous. V gave up 8 bases and J gave up 0 bases, with 17 bases separating them. Germline loops: CDR1 SNHLY, CDR2 FYNNEI. CDR3 length equals 17 residues. The CDR3 nucleotides read TGTGCCAGCGTTGAGCAACAGATATACTCTGGGGCCAACGTCCTGACTTTC. This codes for CASVEQQIYSGANVLTF.

Only a few counts were recorded for this clonotype. The chain recombines TRBV6-5 with TRBJ1-6; D is ambiguous. Trimming took 2 bases from V and 9 from J, leaving 5 bases between them. This CDR3 has 12 amino acids. Germline V gene data show CDR1 as MNHEY and CDR2 as SVGAGI. The CDR3 protein is CASSYEGSPLHF. The CDR3 DNA reads TGTGCCAGCAGTTACGAAGGTTCACCCCTCCACTTT.

This clonotype was observed a few times. J is TRBJ1-1 and V is TRBV27; 8 bases line up with TRBD1. The CDR3 runs 11 residues. V lost 5 bases, J lost 9 bases, and 2 bases stayed unmatched. Germline CDR1 is MNHEY and CDR2 is SMNVEV (reference sequence). CDR3 DNA sequence: TGTGCCAGCAGTAGACAGGGGCAAGCTTTCTTT. Amino acid sequence: CASSRQGQAFF.

This clonotype showed up many times. The chain uses TRBV7-8 and TRBJ2-5, with D unresolved. The length of the CDR3 is 15 residues. The germline V gene encodes CDR1 SGHVS and CDR2 FQNEAQ. Trimming cost V 5 bases and J 1 base, with 14 bases left between them. CDR3 sequence (DNA): TGTGCCAGCAGCCCCACCTGGGGAATCCAAGAGACCCAGTACTTC. It translates to CASSPTWGIQETQYF.

This clonotype appeared many times. The chain has TRBV10-1 and TRBJ1-4; D not resolved. Looked up from germline, CDR1 is WNHNN and CDR2 is SYGVQD (reference sequence). V lost 7 bases to trimming and J lost 7 bases, with 19 bases between them. There are 15 residues in the CDR3. The CDR3: CASIHLWGCFEKLFF. The CDR3 nucleotides read TGCGCCAGCATTCACCTTTGGGGATGTTTTGAAAAACTGTTTTTT.

The chain employs TRBV7-2 and TRBJ2-7, with unresolved D. There are 13 residues in the CDR3. V was clipped by 5 bases and J by 6 bases, with 14 bases between them. Germline lookup yields CDR1 SGHTA and CDR2 FQGNSA. CDR3: CASSRKTTFEQYF. As DNA, the CDR3 is TGTGCCAGCAGCCGAAAAACTACCTTCGAGCAGTACTTC.

This clonotype was detected many times. This chain uses TRBV7-2 with TRBJ2-2; TRBD1 or TRBD2 may be the D gene (5 bases each). Germline loops: CDR1 SGHTA, CDR2 FQGNSA. The V end was cut by 2 bases, the J end by 4 bases, with 14 bases between. The length of the CDR3 is 16 residues. This chain's CDR3 is CASSLYPLGTTGELFF. For the CDR3, the DNA is TGTGCCAGCAGCTTATACCCCCTGGGGACCACCGGGGAGCTGTTTTTT.

The sample holds many counts of this clonotype. This chain uses TRBV5-1 with TRBJ2-7; D ambiguous. The V and J ends lost 0 bases and 9 bases respectively, with 16 bases between them. The CDR3 has 14 amino acids. Germline V gene lookup returns CDR1 SGHRS and CDR2 YFSETQ. The CDR3 bases are TGCGCCAGCAGCTTGGTTTCCTCCATTACGGGGCAGTACTTC. Its translation is CASSLVSSITGQYF.

The table lists this clonotype with a few counts. The chain employs TRBV6-2 or TRBV6-3 and TRBJ2-7; D unclear. Germline V lookup: CDR1 MNHEY, CDR2 SVGEGT. The ends were cut back, 7 bases at V and 6 bases at J, with 10 bases in the middle. The CDR3 loop spans 11 amino acids. The CDR3: CASNVFGEQYF. The CDR3 DNA sequence: TGTGCCAGCAACGTCTTTGGCGAGCAGTACTTC.

The chain links TRBV7-2 to TRBJ1-1, with TRBD1 matching 8 bases. Germline CDR1 reads SGHTA; CDR2 reads FQGNSA. V shed 2 bases, J shed 6 bases, and the junction held 5 bases outside the gene matches. The CDR3 has 14 residues. The CDR3 sequence is CASSLRTGSPEAFF. In nucleotides, the CDR3 is TGTGCCAGCAGCTTACGGACAGGGAGCCCTGAAGCTTTCTTT.

This chain uses TRBV27 with TRBJ1-2, with 8 bases fitting TRBD1. CDR1 MNHEY and CDR2 SMNVEV come from the germline V gene (reference sequence). J gave up 3 bases and V 4 bases, and 10 bases lay outside the gene matches. The CDR3 is 16 amino acids. The CDR3 nucleotides read TGTGCCAGCAGTTATGGACAGGGAGGGGTCTACTATGGCTACACCTTC. Translation: CASSYGQGGVYYGYTF.

To note about this clonotype: A much larger clone differs from this one at a single base, so this may be a read error. The genes are TRBV25-1 and TRBJ1-6; 7 nucleotides agree with TRBD1. This CDR3 has 17 amino acids. Germline CDR1 is MGHDK and CDR2 is SYGVNS. CDR3 amino acids: CASSARGDSSYNSSLHF. DNA for the CDR3: TGTGCCAGCAGTGCCAGGGGGGATAGCTCCTATAATTCATCCCTCCACTTT. Supplemented by reference TRBV25-1 and TRBJ1-6, the full variable domain reads EADIYQTPRYLVIGTGKKITLECSQTMGHDKMYWYQQDPGMELHLIHYSYGVNSTEKGDLSSESTVSRIRTEHFPLTLESARPSHTSQYLCASSARGDSSYNSSLHFGNGTRLTVT.

On this clonotype: This may arise from a read error, as a much more abundant clone is one base away. The CDR3 does not end in the conserved phenylalanine or tryptophan, so this is likely a read error. This sequence joins TRBV6-1 and TRBJ2-5, with D uncertain. The CDR3 has 13 residues. Trimming stripped 5 bases from V and 5 bases from J, with 12 bases between. The germline V gene has CDR1 MNHNS and CDR2 SASEGT. DNA of the CDR3: TGTGCCAGCAGTTACTCCCCCCGCGAGACCCAGTACTCC. This translates into CASSYSPRETQYS.

This clonotype has at least ten counts. V gene TRBV20-1 combines with J gene TRBJ1-1, with a weak D call TRBD1 (6 bases). Trimming removed 7 bases from V and 2 bases from J, with 11 bases in between. Germline CDR1 and CDR2: DFQATT and SNEGSKA (reference sequence). CDR3 length: 12 amino acids. The DNA for the CDR3 is TGCAGTGTTTGGACAGCAAACACTGAAGCTTTCTTT. Protein: CSVWTANTEAFF.

Ten or more counts support this clonotype. The gene calls are TRBV7-9 and TRBJ2-5; D is ambiguous. There are 13 residues in the CDR3. Per the germline V gene, CDR1 is SEHNR and CDR2 is FQNEAQ (reference sequence). V lost 3 bases, J lost 5 bases, and 10 bases lay in between. The CDR3 sequence: CASSFTGRETQYF. The CDR3 coding sequence is TGTGCCAGCAGCTTTACGGGTCGTGAGACCCAGTACTTC.

This clonotype showed up many times. CDR3 in amino acids: CASSREGGAYGYTF. The CDR3 DNA is TGTGCCAGCAGCCGCGAGGGAGGGGCCTATGGCTACACCTTC. The chain couples TRBV7-9 to TRBJ1-2; a possible D gene is TRBD1 (5 bases). CDR1 and CDR2 from the germline V gene are SEHNR and FQNEAQ (reference sequence). Trimming removed 5 bases from V and 4 bases from J, with 14 bases in between. CDR3 length: 14 residues.

This clonotype was counted once. The V and J genes are TRBV5-1 and TRBJ2-7; 8 bases align to TRBD1. The CDR3 has 16 amino acids. Germline V gives CDR1 SGHRS, CDR2 YFSETQ. V lost 5 bases, J lost 0 bases, and 10 bases stayed unmatched. CDR3 coding DNA: TGCGCCAGCAGTGACCCCGGACAGGGTACCTCCTACGAGCAGTACTTC. It translates to CASSDPGQGTSYEQYF.

The chain links TRBV4-1 to TRBJ2-7, with D perhaps being TRBD1 or TRBD2 (6 bases each). CDR3 size: 15 residues. V was cut by 4 bases and J by 3 bases, with 16 bases left in between. Germline V gives CDR1 MGHRA, CDR2 YSYEKL. DNA of the CDR3: TGCGCCAGCAGCCCCCGGGGGCGCGGGATCTACGAGCAGTACTTC. Its translation is CASSPRGRGIYEQYF.